The 23 T cell receptor beta chains listed next were all sequenced from one sample in a study of blood T cell repertoires in COVID-19. The method was immunoSEQ multiplex PCR; TCRdb's version includes in-frame clones alone and lacks a portion of them. The table has 150,000 to 200,000 clones, 70% to 90% seen once. The specimen sequenced was PBMCs or T cells enriched from blood (not recorded which). These receptors were obtained from a man aged 35-49 years who had recovered from COVID-19.

Written as DNA, the CDR3 is TGTGCCAGCAGCGCGACTAGCGCGGGATACGAGCAGTACTTC. Amino acids: CASSATSAGYEQYF. The chain is built from TRBV6-5 and TRBJ2-7, with 8 bases aligning to TRBD2. The junction had 8 bases not matched to a gene; V was cut back by 6 bases and J by 4 bases. The V gene's germline CDR1 is MNHEY and CDR2 SVGAGI. CDR3 length: 14 residues.

A single count supports this clone. This rearrangement joins TRBV7-9 to TRBJ1-1; the D gene is possibly TRBD1 (6 bases). In germline, CDR1 is SEHNR, CDR2 FQNEAQ (reference sequence). CDR3 length: 13 amino acids. Trimming stripped 11 bases from V and 5 bases from J, with 18 bases between. In DNA, the CDR3 is TGTGCCGGGCGAGGGGGAGATCAAACTGAAGCTTTCTTT. Translating gives CAGRGGDQTEAFF.

This CDR3 is CASSGGTYPYEQYV. The CDR3 coding sequence is TGTGCCAGCAGCGGAGGAACCTATCCCTACGAGCAGTACGTC. V gene TRBV21-1 combines with J gene TRBJ2-7; TRBD2 was called by the table and not checked on the DNA. TRBV21-1 is designated a pseudogene. The length of the CDR3 is 14 residues.

As regards this clone: This same CDR3 is encoded by further DNA sequences in the sample. The chain is built from TRBV19 and TRBJ1-5, with D perhaps TRBD1 (5 bases). Trimming pared 1 base from V and 6 bases from J, leaving 10 bases between. CDR3 length: 14 residues. Germline V gene data show CDR1 as LNHDA and CDR2 as SQIVND (reference sequence). The CDR3 here is CASSIGQGGQPQHF. In DNA form, the CDR3 reads TGTGCCAGTAGTATAGGTCAGGGTGGTCAGCCCCAGCATTTT. The whole variable domain, filled in from reference TRBV19 and TRBJ1-5, reads DGGITQSPKYLFRKEGQNVTLSCEQNLNHDAMYWYRQDPGQGLRLIYYSQIVNDFQKGDIAEGYSVSREKKESFPLTVTSAQKNPTAFYLCASSIGQGGQPQHFGDGTRLSIL.

The genes are TRBV5-1 and TRBJ2-3; D might be TRBD1 (6 bases). The CDR3 length is 16 residues. Germline V gives CDR1 SGHRS, CDR2 YFSETQ. Trimming shortened V by 3 bases and J by 2 bases, and 16 bases separated the two germline ends. The DNA of the CDR3 is TGCGCCAGCAGCTCAGGAGTAGGGGGTGCCACAGATACGCAGTATTTT. It yields the protein CASSSGVGGATDTQYF.

This clone was recorded a few times. This rearrangement joins TRBV5-4 to TRBJ1-2, with D possibly being TRBD1 (5 bases). CDR1 and CDR2 from the germline V gene are SGHNT and YYREEE (reference sequence). The CDR3 is 15 amino acids. The ends were cut back, 3 bases at V and 4 bases at J, with 16 bases in the middle. The CDR3 DNA reads as TGTGCCAGCAGCTCGGGAGGACGGGGGAGCTATGGCTACACCTTC. It translates to CASSSGGRGSYGYTF.

This chain joins TRBV5-8 and TRBJ2-3; D is uncertain. V was shortened by 2 bases and J by 6 bases, with 13 bases between the two germline ends. The CDR3 runs 14 residues. Germline V gene data show CDR1 as SGHTS and CDR2 as YDEGEE. In DNA, the CDR3 is TGTGCCAGCAGCTTTGGCCAGGTCGCGGATACGCAGTATTTT. It encodes CASSFGQVADTQYF.

The genes are TRBV5-6 and TRBJ1-2; 9 positions match TRBD1. CDR3 size: 14 residues. CDR1 is SGHDT and CDR2 is YYEEEE in the germline V gene. The ends lost 0 bases at V and 7 bases at J; junction bases unmatched: 4. The CDR3 here is CASSLAGTGSGYTF. CDR3 in DNA: TGTGCCAGCAGCTTGGCCGGGACAGGGTCTGGCTACACCTTC. Complete variable domain (other parts from reference TRBV5-6 and TRBJ1-2): DAGVTQSPTHLIKTRGQQVTLRCSPKSGHDTVSWYQQALGQGPQFIFQYYEEEERQRGNFPDRFSGHQFPNYSSELNVNALLLGDSALYLCASSLAGTGSGYTFGSGTRLTVV.

The gene calls are TRBV3-1 (or the pseudogene TRBV3-2) and TRBJ1-2; no clear D. The CDR3 is 14 amino acids. Germline V gene sequence: CDR1 LGHDT, CDR2 YNNKEL (reference sequence). Trimming took off 3 bases at V and 5 bases at J, with 13 bases between the two ends. CDR3 sequence: CASSHTMGRYGYTF. The DNA for the CDR3 is TGTGCCAGCAGCCACACAATGGGCAGATATGGCTACACCTTC.

The V and J genes are TRBV4-2 and TRBJ2-1, with 8 bases matching TRBD2. The germline V gene encodes CDR1 LGHNA and CDR2 YNFKEQ. This CDR3 has 16 amino acids. The V gene end was trimmed by 2 bases and the J gene end by 7 bases; junction bases not matched to a gene: 10. CDR3: CASSQNAGTSWNEQFF. DNA for the CDR3: TGTGCCAGCAGCCAAAATGCCGGGACTAGTTGGAATGAGCAGTTCTTC.

For the CDR3, the DNA is TGTGCCAGCTCACCGGGTAGTACAGGGTCACAGCCCCAGCATTTT. Translating gives CASSPGSTGSQPQHF. The chain uses TRBV18 and TRBJ1-5, with TRBD1 as a possible D gene (6 bases). The CDR3 is 15 amino acids. V dropped 3 bases and J dropped 7 bases, with 16 bases sitting between them. CDR1 is KGHSH and CDR2 is LQKENI in the germline V gene.

This rearrangement joins TRBV10-3 to TRBJ2-2, with D perhaps matching TRBD1 (6 bases). CDR3 size: 15 residues. The V gene lost 6 bases and the J gene lost 1 base, with 12 bases spanning the gap. CDR1 is ENHRY, CDR2 SYGVKD, per germline. CDR3 nucleotide sequence: TGTGCCATCAGGGCATCGACAGGGAACACCGGGGAGCTGTTTTTT. Translating it yields CAIRASTGNTGELFF.

The chain recombines TRBV19 with TRBJ2-1; D is uncertain. The CDR3 covers 17 residues. Per the germline V gene, CDR1 is LNHDA and CDR2 is SQIVND (reference sequence). The V gene lost 5 bases and the J gene lost 3 bases, with 20 bases spanning the gap. Here the CDR3 DNA reads TGTGCCAGTAGTCCGAATTCAGGTATACCCCACTACAATGAGCAGTTCTTC. It codes for CASSPNSGIPHYNEQFF.

This chain uses TRBV3-1 (or the pseudogene TRBV3-2) with TRBJ2-1, with 9 bases lining up with TRBD2. Germline V CDR1 and CDR2: LGHDT, YNNKEL (reference sequence). There are 16 residues in the CDR3. V trimming: 2 bases; J trimming: 2 bases; junction bases outside the gene matches: 4. The CDR3 protein is CASSQNSGGPYNEQFF. The CDR3 region has the DNA TGTGCCAGCAGCCAAAATAGCGGGGGCCCCTACAATGAGCAGTTCTTC.

This clone was counted a few times. CDR3: CASSQLGHRRPQHF. CDR3 coding DNA: TGCGCCAGCAGCCAGTTGGGACACCGCCGGCCCCAGCATTTT. This sequence joins TRBV4-1 and TRBJ1-5, with D possibly TRBD1 on 6 matching bases. Germline V gene data show CDR1 as MGHRA and CDR2 as YSYEKL. The CDR3 has 14 residues. Trimming left V 3 bases short and J 9 bases short, with 15 bases between.

The chain has TRBV7-3 and TRBJ2-2; 10 bases are shared with TRBD2. The CDR3 has 16 amino acids. V dropped 2 bases and J dropped 6; count of bases not matched to a gene: 6. Germline loops: CDR1 SGHTA, CDR2 FQGTGA. The CDR3 region is CASSLSTSGVAGELFF. For the CDR3, the DNA is TGTGCCAGCAGCTTATCCACTAGCGGGGTGGCCGGGGAGCTGTTTTTT.

The chain is built from TRBV27 and TRBJ1-2, with D perhaps matching TRBD1 (6 bases). Trimming removed 4 bases at V and 4 bases at J, with 13 bases between. The germline CDR1 and CDR2 sequences are MNHEY and SMNVEV (reference sequence). This CDR3 is built from 14 residues. The DNA of the CDR3 is TGTGCCAGCAGTTCGGGAACAGGGAGCTATGGCTACACCTTC. Translation: CASSSGTGSYGYTF.

The gene calls are TRBV7-9 and TRBJ1-6, with 7 bases identical to TRBD1. There are 16 residues in the CDR3. The ends lost 6 bases at V and 7 bases at J; junction bases unmatched: 12. Germline V gene lookup returns CDR1 SEHNR and CDR2 FQNEAQ (reference sequence). In DNA form, the CDR3 reads TGTGCCAGCAGTCGCGGACAGGCGGACAGGAATTCACCCCTCCACTTT. Translated, it gives CASSRGQADRNSPLHF.

This chain connects TRBV7-9 to TRBJ2-2; D perhaps matches TRBD1 (6 bases). The V end was cut by 1 base, the J end by 5 bases, with 11 bases between. In germline, CDR1 is SEHNR, CDR2 FQNEAQ (reference sequence). CDR3 length: 15 residues. Here the CDR3 reads CASSLGSGQTGELFF. CDR3 sequence (DNA): TGTGCCAGCAGCTTAGGTTCTGGACAGACCGGGGAGCTGTTTTTT.

This clone came up a few times. The chain has TRBV5-8 and TRBJ2-1; D possibly corresponds to TRBD1 (5 bases). CDR1 and CDR2 (germline): SGHTS, YDEGEE. The CDR3 is made up of 15 amino acids. Deletions cut 3 bases from V and 2 bases from J, with 12 bases between. This chain's CDR3 is CASSSMMGPYNEQFF. As DNA, the CDR3 is TGTGCCAGCAGCTCGATGATGGGGCCCTACAATGAGCAGTTCTTC.

V usage is TRBV6-5 and J usage is TRBJ1-2; weak D call: TRBD1 (5 bases). V lost 6 bases, J lost 3 bases, and 5 bases lay in between. This CDR3 contains 11 residues. CDR1 MNHEY and CDR2 SVGAGI come from the germline V gene. This chain's CDR3 is CASRQDYGYTF. CDR3 coding DNA: TGTGCCAGCAGACAGGACTATGGCTACACCTTC.

The chain couples TRBV30 to TRBJ2-7; 7 positions match TRBD1. Germline V gene sequence: CDR1 GTSNPN, CDR2 SVGIG (reference sequence). The CDR3 contains 14 residues. V lost 5 bases to trimming and J lost 2 bases; unmatched junction nucleotides: 9. The CDR3 nucleotides are TGTGCCTGGGCTTCGACAGGGTTGCCCTACGAGCAGTACTTC. Residues: CAWASTGLPYEQYF. Combining the CDR3 with reference TRBV30 and TRBJ2-7 gives the whole variable domain SQTIHQWPATLVQPVGSPLSLECTVEGTSNPNLYWYRQAAGRGLQLLFYSVGIGQISSEVPQNLSASRPQDRQFILSSKKLLLSDSGFYLCAWASTGLPYEQYFGPGTRLTVT.

V usage is TRBV9 and J usage is TRBJ1-6; TRBD1 matches 10 bases. The CDR3 is 16 amino acids. CDR1 SGDLS and CDR2 YYNGEE come from the germline V gene. V gave up 7 bases and J gave up 3 bases; unmatched junction bases: 7. In nucleotides, the CDR3 is TGTGCCAGCTCAACGGGACAGGGGCTCTATAATTCACCCCTCCACTTT. Protein product: CASSTGQGLYNSPLHF.